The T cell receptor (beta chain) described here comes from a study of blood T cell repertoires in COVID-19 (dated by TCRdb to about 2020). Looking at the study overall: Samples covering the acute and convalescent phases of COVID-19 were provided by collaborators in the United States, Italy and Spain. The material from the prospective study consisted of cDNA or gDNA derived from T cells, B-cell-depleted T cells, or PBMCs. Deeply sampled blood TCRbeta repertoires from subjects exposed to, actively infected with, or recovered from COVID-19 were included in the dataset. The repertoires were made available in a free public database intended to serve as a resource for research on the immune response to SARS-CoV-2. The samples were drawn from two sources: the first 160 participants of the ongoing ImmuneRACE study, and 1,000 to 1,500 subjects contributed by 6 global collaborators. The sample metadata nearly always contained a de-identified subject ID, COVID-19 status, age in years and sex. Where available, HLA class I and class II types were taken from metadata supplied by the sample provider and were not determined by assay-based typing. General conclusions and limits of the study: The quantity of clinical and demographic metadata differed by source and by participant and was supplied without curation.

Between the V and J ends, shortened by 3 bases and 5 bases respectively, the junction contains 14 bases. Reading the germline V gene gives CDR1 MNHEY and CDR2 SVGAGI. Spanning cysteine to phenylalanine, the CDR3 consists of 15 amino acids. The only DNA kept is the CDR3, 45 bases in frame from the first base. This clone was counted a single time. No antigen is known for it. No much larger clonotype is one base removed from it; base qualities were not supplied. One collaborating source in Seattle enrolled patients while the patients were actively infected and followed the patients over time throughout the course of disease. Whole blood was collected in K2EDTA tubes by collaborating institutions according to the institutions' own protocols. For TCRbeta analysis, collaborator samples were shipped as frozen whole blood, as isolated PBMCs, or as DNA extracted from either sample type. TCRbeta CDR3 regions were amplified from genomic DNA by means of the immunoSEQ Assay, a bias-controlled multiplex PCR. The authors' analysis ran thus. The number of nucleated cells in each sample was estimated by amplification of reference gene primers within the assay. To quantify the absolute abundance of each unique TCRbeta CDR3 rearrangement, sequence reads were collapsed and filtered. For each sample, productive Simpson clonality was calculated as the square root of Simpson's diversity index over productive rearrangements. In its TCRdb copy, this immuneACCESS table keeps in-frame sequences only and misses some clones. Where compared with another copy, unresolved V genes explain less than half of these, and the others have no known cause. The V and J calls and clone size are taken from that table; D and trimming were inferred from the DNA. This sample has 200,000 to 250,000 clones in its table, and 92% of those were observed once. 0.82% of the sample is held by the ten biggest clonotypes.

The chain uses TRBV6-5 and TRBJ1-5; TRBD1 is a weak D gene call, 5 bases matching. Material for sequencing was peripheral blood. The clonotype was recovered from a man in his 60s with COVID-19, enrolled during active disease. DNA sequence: TGTGCCAGCAGTTATGGGGGGACGGGGGATCAGCCCCAGCATTTT. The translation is CASSYGGTGDQPQHF.